The 25 T cell receptor beta chains below were found in one sample sequenced in a study of blood T cell repertoires in COVID-19 (dated by TCRdb to about 2020). Libraries were prepared through the immunoSEQ multiplex PCR assay. This immuneACCESS table, as held by TCRdb, lists in-frame sequences with V and J called but not all clones. Of the missing ones, under half trace to an unresolved V gene in checked studies; the others have no known cause. Present in this sample are approximately 500,000 clones, roughly 91% of which were seen just once. The ten largest clones represent around 7.8% of the sample. Sequencing was performed on peripheral blood. These TCRs come from a woman between 45 and 60 years old with COVID-19, enrolled during active disease.

This sequence joins TRBV2 and TRBJ2-4, with TRBD1 as a possible D gene (5 bases). Germline CDR1 reads SNHLY; CDR2 reads FYNNEI. This CDR3 region has 17 residues. Trimming took 4 bases from V and 1 from J, leaving 17 bases between them. The CDR3 region is CASSGRAGLNAKNIQYF. The CDR3 nucleotides are TGTGCCAGCAGTGGTAGGGCAGGGTTGAACGCCAAAAACATTCAGTACTTC.

CDR3 sequence reads: CASSLTPGYGYTF. CDR3 in DNA: TGTGCCAGCAGCTTAACGCCCGGGTATGGCTACACCTTC. The V gene is TRBV7-3, the J gene TRBJ1-2; D is uncertain. CDR3 length: 13 amino acids. Trimming pared 0 bases from V and 5 bases from J, leaving 7 bases between. CDR1 and CDR2 (germline): SGHTA, FQGTGA.

This chain connects TRBV27 to TRBJ1-2; no clear D. The CDR3 covers 14 residues. Trimming took 3 bases from V and 8 from J, leaving 16 bases between them. Germline CDR1 MNHEY, CDR2 SMNVEV (reference sequence). The DNA of the CDR3 is TGTGCCAGCAGTTTCCTTGGAGGGCCCGGGGGCTACACCTTC. This translates into CASSFLGGPGGYTF.

The chain couples TRBV11-2 to TRBJ2-5; 7 bases fit TRBD2. CDR1 SGHAT and CDR2 FQNNGV come from the germline V gene. V shed 5 bases and J 1 base; nucleotides not matched to a gene: 4. This CDR3 spans 14 amino acids. The CDR3 spells CASSPRTSQETQYF. For the CDR3, the DNA is TGTGCCAGCAGCCCCCGGACTAGCCAAGAGACCCAGTACTTC.

The V call is TRBV30, the J call TRBJ2-5, with D maybe TRBD2 (6 bases). The CDR3 is 13 amino acids. V gave up 2 bases and J gave up 5 bases, with 12 bases separating them. Germline CDR1 reads GTSNPN; CDR2 reads SVGIG (reference sequence). CDR3 loop: CAWSSTLAETQYF. The DNA for the CDR3 is TGTGCCTGGAGTTCCACCCTAGCGGAGACCCAGTACTTC.

The V and J genes are TRBV29-1 and TRBJ2-2; D not certain. The CDR3 has 13 residues. V was clipped by 0 bases and J by 7 bases, with 9 bases between them. Germline CDR1 SQVTM, CDR2 ANQGSEA. CDR3: CSVEDTMSGELFF. CDR3 in DNA: TGCAGCGTTGAAGACACGATGAGCGGGGAGCTGTTTTTT.

The chain recombines TRBV6-1 with TRBJ1-1; no reliable D call. V dropped 0 bases and J dropped 7 bases, with 9 bases sitting between them. CDR1 and CDR2 (germline): MNHNS, SASEGT. This CDR3 contains 13 residues. The CDR3 loop is CASSEAPGYEAFF. The DNA of the CDR3 is TGTGCCAGCAGTGAAGCTCCGGGATATGAAGCTTTCTTT.

The V and J genes are TRBV2 and TRBJ2-5, with 7 bases aligning to TRBD1. With V trimmed by 7 bases and J by 4 bases, 6 bases remained unmatched. The CDR3 spans 13 residues. CDR1 SNHLY and CDR2 FYNNEI come from the germline V gene. For the CDR3, the DNA is TGTGCCAGCAAACTTGACAGGGTAGAGACCCAGTACTTC. Translated, it gives CASKLDRVETQYF.

The chain combines TRBV10-1 with TRBJ1-1; D gene uncertain. The germline gives CDR1 WNHNN, CDR2 SYGVQD (reference sequence). The CDR3 is made up of 11 amino acids. Trimming pared 5 bases from V and 6 bases from J, leaving 7 bases between. The CDR3 region has the DNA TGCGCCAGCAGTTTCTCGGCTGAAGCTTTCTTT. It specifies CASSFSAEAFF.

The V call is TRBV5-4, the J call TRBJ2-2; 9 positions agree with TRBD1. Trimming cost V 4 bases and J 5 bases; bases outside gene matches: 12. Germline CDR1 SGHNT, CDR2 YYREEE (reference sequence). The CDR3 contains 17 residues. The CDR3 nucleotides read TGTGCCAGCAGCGCGGGACGGGACAGGGCGGTTACCGGGGAGCTGTTTTTT. It yields the protein CASSAGRDRAVTGELFF.

A note on this clone: The same CDR3 can be traced to other DNA sequences in this sample. The rearrangement links TRBV12-3 or TRBV12-4 to TRBJ2-7, with D possibly TRBD2 on 5 matching bases. The CDR3 runs 13 residues. Between the trimmed V and J ends, which lost 3 bases and 1 base, there was a span of 7 bases. CDR3 DNA: TGTGCCAGCAGTTTTGGACTGTCCTACGAGCAGTACTTC. Protein sequence: CASSFGLSYEQYF.

V is TRBV7-5 and J is TRBJ1-2; TRBD1, the table's D call, lacks a check against the DNA. TRBV7-5 is reported as a pseudogene. The CDR3 has 13 amino acids. The CDR3 DNA reads as TGTGCCAGCAGCTCGGGACAGCTCTATGGCTACACCTTC. Translation gives CASSSGQLYGYTF.

The genes are TRBV19 and TRBJ1-6; 7 bases map to TRBD1. Germline values: CDR1 LNHDA, CDR2 SQIVND (reference sequence). Trimming at V came to 1 base and at J to 6 bases, leaving 9 bases not matched to a gene. CDR3 length equals 17 residues. CDR3 DNA sequence: TGTGCCAGTAGTATAGGTGGGTGGGACAGACCTAATTCACCCCTCCACTTT. It specifies CASSIGGWDRPNSPLHF.

This chain joins TRBV5-1 and TRBJ2-4, with D maybe TRBD1 (6 bases). The CDR3 is 14 amino acids. Germline assignment: CDR1 SGHRS and CDR2 YFSETQ. V was cut by 4 bases and J by 7 bases, with 15 bases left in between. This CDR3 reads CASSLTGFGNIQYF. The CDR3 nucleotides are TGCGCCAGCAGCCTCACAGGGTTTGGGAACATTCAGTACTTC.

The V call is TRBV5-6, the J call TRBJ1-6, with 9 nucleotides matching TRBD1. This CDR3 is built from 16 residues. After removal of 0 bases from V and 6 bases from J, the junction contained 4 bases not matched to a gene. Germline V gene sequence: CDR1 SGHDT, CDR2 YYEEEE. Here the CDR3 DNA reads TGTGCCAGCAGCTTGGAGGGACAGGGCTTTAATTCACCCCTCCACTTT. Protein sequence: CASSLEGQGFNSPLHF.

The table lists this clone with a few counts. The genes are TRBV2 and TRBJ1-6; D uncertain. Germline V CDR1 and CDR2: SNHLY, FYNNEI. V dropped 7 bases and J dropped 11 bases, with 12 bases sitting between them. This CDR3 is 12 amino acids long. As DNA, the CDR3 is TGTGCCAGCAATTCCCGGGGAACACCCCTCCACTTT. Translating it yields CASNSRGTPLHF.

The genes are TRBV28 and TRBJ2-7; 8 bases match TRBD1. The CDR3 has 14 amino acids. Trimming removed 5 bases from V and 5 bases from J; junction bases left unmatched: 8. CDR1 MDHEN and CDR2 SYDVKM come from the germline V gene. The CDR3 DNA is TGTGCCAGCAGTGGCGGACAGGGTTCCCACGAGCAGTACTTC. Amino acid sequence: CASSGGQGSHEQYF.

This clone was detected only once. The V call is TRBV6-6, the J call TRBJ1-5; TRBD1 matches at 8 bases. This CDR3 is built from 13 residues. Germline CDR1 MNHNY, CDR2 SVGAGI (reference sequence). Losses at the gene ends were 6 bases for V and 5 bases for J; bases not matched to a gene: 3. The CDR3 loop reads CASSLTGDQPQHF. The CDR3 DNA follows: TGTGCCAGCAGCCTGACAGGGGATCAGCCCCAGCATTTT.

J is TRBJ1-6 and V is TRBV2; no firm D call. The CDR3 contains 16 residues. The ends were cut back, 7 bases at V and 9 bases at J, with 22 bases in the middle. Germline V gene lookup returns CDR1 SNHLY and CDR2 FYNNEI. The DNA of the CDR3 is TGTGCCAGCACCCGCGATGACCTCACCGGGAGTTCACCCCTCCACTTT. Translated: CASTRDDLTGSSPLHF.

The chain links TRBV2 to TRBJ2-1; the match to TRBD2 covers 12 bases. With 6 bases clipped from V and 0 bases from J, the junction kept 3 bases outside the gene matches. CDR1 SNHLY and CDR2 FYNNEI come from the germline V gene. The CDR3 loop spans 16 amino acids. The CDR3 DNA follows: TGTGCCAGCAGATCTAGCGGGGGGGACTCCTACAATGAGCAGTTCTTC. This translates into CASRSSGGDSYNEQFF.

The chain links TRBV19 to TRBJ2-7; TRBD2 is a possible D gene (6 bases). The CDR3 totals 14 residues. With 5 bases removed from V and 0 bases from J, the gap between germline ends came to 11 bases. The germline V gene encodes CDR1 LNHDA and CDR2 SQIVND (reference sequence). CDR3 nucleotide sequence: TGTGCCAGTAGTCCCCGGGGACTCTCCTACGAGCAGTACTTC. Translated: CASSPRGLSYEQYF.

The rearrangement links TRBV6-2 or TRBV6-3 to TRBJ2-7; D gene ambiguous. CDR1 MNHEY and CDR2 SVGEGT come from the germline V gene. The V end lost 0 bases, the J end lost 4 bases, and 10 bases lay between the germline ends. This CDR3 is built from 14 residues. The CDR3 coding sequence is TGTGCCAGCAGTTACTCGTCCGGAGTGTACGAGCAGTACTTC. As protein: CASSYSSGVYEQYF.

The chain joins TRBV7-9 to TRBJ1-2; D is perhaps TRBD1 (5 bases). In germline, CDR1 is SEHNR, CDR2 FQNEAQ (reference sequence). The CDR3 totals 15 residues. V was shortened by 0 bases and J by 6 bases, with 14 bases between the two germline ends. The CDR3 loop reads CASSLASGGLDGYTF. CDR3 nucleotides: TGTGCCAGCAGCTTAGCGTCGGGGGGATTGGATGGCTACACCTTC.

The chain carries TRBV5-4 and TRBJ2-6, with 9 bases identical to TRBD1. The CDR3 is 17 amino acids. Germline CDR1 and CDR2: SGHNT and YYREEE (reference sequence). After removal of 4 bases from V and 0 bases from J, the junction contained 5 bases not matched to a gene. CDR3 DNA sequence: TGTGCCAGCAGCCGACCGACAGGGGGCTCTGGGGCCAACGTCCTGACTTTC. Protein product: CASSRPTGGSGANVLTF.

The chain has TRBV7-6 and TRBJ2-3; 10 bases line up with TRBD2. With V trimmed by 5 bases and J by 5 bases, 13 bases remained unmatched. Germline values: CDR1 SGHVS, CDR2 FNYEAQ. CDR3 length: 17 residues. CDR3: CASSPRGSGGSRDTQYF. As DNA, the CDR3 is TGTGCCAGCAGCCCGCGAGGTAGCGGGGGGTCCCGAGATACGCAGTATTTT.